The 27 T cell receptor beta chains in this list originate from one sample, sequenced in a study of neurological immune-mediated disorders. A single record per CDR3 protein comes from TCRdb applying MiXCR to the 5' RACE reads. The sample shows 25,000 to 30,000 distinct CDR3 sequences, 3.3% of them seen only once. Sequenced material: PBMCs. The receptors were sampled from a woman in her 30s with multiple sclerosis.

Many counts were recorded for this clonotype. V is TRBV7-6 and J is TRBJ2-3; 9 bases line up with TRBD2. Per germline, CDR1 SGHVS and CDR2 FNYEAQ. The CDR3 loop spans 17 amino acids. The V and J ends lost 0 bases and 7 bases, in that order; junction bases with no gene match: 11. CDR3 in DNA: TGTGCCAGCAGCTTAGCGGGCCCGCGGGGGGGCCATAATACGCAGTATTTT. Its protein product is CASSLAGPRGGHNTQYF.

This clonotype was counted many times. The CDR3 DNA reads as TGTGCCAGCAGTTTAAGGGCGGGAGGACGGGAGACCCAGTACTTC. This encodes CASSLRAGGRETQYF. The V call is TRBV12-3 or TRBV12-4, the J call TRBJ2-5; TRBD2 matches 8 bases. V gave up 2 bases and J gave up 5 bases; unmatched junction bases: 7. The CDR3 spans 15 residues.

This clonotype was counted ten times or more. V usage is TRBV7-2 and J usage is TRBJ1-4; 9 bases agree with TRBD1. The CDR3 totals 16 residues. V dropped 1 base and J dropped 4; count of bases not matched to a gene: 4. CDR1 is SGHTA and CDR2 is FQGNSA in the germline V gene. The CDR3 region is CASSLESGQGNEKLFF. CDR3 nucleotides: TGTGCCAGCAGCTTAGAGTCGGGACAGGGTAATGAAAAACTGTTTTTT. Supplemented by reference TRBV7-2 and TRBJ1-4, the full variable domain reads GAGVSQSPSNKVTEKGKDVELRCDPISGHTALYWYRQSLGQGLEFLIYFQGNSAPDKSGLPSDRFSAERTGGSVSTLTIQRTQQEDSAVYLCASSLESGQGNEKLFFGSGTQLSVL.

This clonotype was detected ten times or more. V is TRBV20-1 and J is TRBJ1-5, with D possibly being TRBD1 (5 bases). V lost 3 bases and J 3 bases, leaving 12 bases between the germline ends. CDR3 size: 14 residues. Per germline, CDR1 DFQATT and CDR2 SNEGSKA (reference sequence). CDR3 bases: TGCAGTGCTAGGGGGGGGTCATTCAATCAGCCCCAGCATTTT. It codes for CSARGGSFNQPQHF.

This clonotype has ten or more counts. The chain joins TRBV6-5 to TRBJ1-1; D unclear. V lost 0 bases to trimming and J lost 7 bases, with 9 bases between them. The CDR3 is made up of 13 amino acids. Germline CDR1 MNHEY, CDR2 SVGAGI. CDR3 sequence (DNA): TGTGCCAGCAGTTACTCGAGTAGGCTTGAAGCTTTCTTT. This sequence encodes CASSYSSRLEAFF.

The sample holds many counts of this clonotype. The rearrangement uses TRBV15 and TRBJ2-2; weak D call: TRBD1 (6 bases). Deletions cut 3 bases from V and 4 bases from J, with 15 bases between. The CDR3 is made up of 16 amino acids. CDR1 LNHNV and CDR2 YYDKDF come from the germline V gene (reference sequence). The CDR3 spells CATSRVSTGLTGELFF. In nucleotides, the CDR3 is TGTGCCACCAGCAGGGTCTCCACAGGGCTCACCGGGGAGCTGTTTTTT.

At least ten counts were recorded for this clonotype. The chain is built from TRBV5-6 and TRBJ1-1, with D possibly being TRBD1 (5 bases). With 4 bases removed from V and 5 bases from J, the gap between germline ends came to 18 bases. The CDR3 has 15 residues. Germline V gene data show CDR1 as SGHDT and CDR2 as YYEEEE. DNA for the CDR3: TGTGCCAGCAGCCCCAGGCCGGGGGAATGGACTGAAGCTTTCTTT. This sequence encodes CASSPRPGEWTEAFF.

About this clonotype itself: The germline gene is not matched at one end of the junction; a read error may be the cause. The V call is TRBV7-9, the J call TRBJ1-6; D is unclear. This CDR3 is 14 amino acids long. Germline V gives CDR1 SEHNR, CDR2 FQNEAQ (reference sequence). The CDR3 DNA reads TGTGCCAGCAGCCGTCGAAGTATCAATTCACCCCTCAACTTT. Translating gives CASSRRSINSPLNF. The whole variable domain, filled in from reference TRBV7-9 and TRBJ1-6, reads DTGVSQNPRHKITKRGQNVTFRCDPISEHNRLYWYRQTLGQGPEFLTYFQNEAQLEKSRLLSDRFSAERPKGSFSTLEIQRTEQGDSAMYLCASSRRSINSPLNFGNGTRLTVT.

This clonotype ranks as medium-sized. The chain couples TRBV5-1 to TRBJ2-1, with D unresolved. V dropped 6 bases and J dropped 4 bases, with 17 bases sitting between them. The CDR3 is 15 amino acids. The germline CDR1 and CDR2 sequences are SGHRS and YFSETQ. The CDR3: CASIPRLGLYNEQFF. CDR3 sequence (DNA): TGCGCCAGCATCCCTAGGCTAGGGCTATACAATGAGCAGTTCTTC.

In this sample, this clonotype turned up many times. This sequence joins TRBV7-6 and TRBJ2-3, with D unclear. Germline CDR1 is SGHVS and CDR2 is FNYEAQ. The CDR3 length is 15 residues. V lost 5 bases to trimming and J lost 0 bases, with 12 bases between them. The CDR3 DNA reads TGTGCCAGCAGCGTTTGGCCGCTGAGCACAGATACGCAGTATTTT. This translates into CASSVWPLSTDTQYF.

This clonotype showed up many times. The gene calls are TRBV6-2 or TRBV6-3 and TRBJ1-1; a possible D gene is TRBD1 (6 bases). This CDR3 is built from 12 residues. V lost 6 bases and J 4 bases, leaving 9 bases between the germline ends. The germline CDR1 and CDR2 sequences are MNHEY and SVGEGT. CDR3: CASRTGPTEAFF. The DNA for the CDR3 is TGTGCCAGCAGAACAGGGCCCACTGAAGCTTTCTTT.

This clonotype was observed many times. The rearrangement links TRBV7-8 to TRBJ2-2, with TRBD1 identical over 9 bases. V trimming: 7 bases; J trimming: 5 bases; junction bases outside the gene matches: 2. The CDR3 is made up of 13 amino acids. Germline V gives CDR1 SGHVS, CDR2 FQNEAQ. The CDR3 sequence is CASKGTGTGELFF. Here the CDR3 DNA reads TGTGCCAGCAAGGGGACAGGGACCGGGGAGCTGTTTTTT. The variable domain in full, completed from reference TRBV7-8 and TRBJ2-2, reads GAGVSQSPRYKVAKRGQDVALRCDPISGHVSLFWYQQALGQGPEFLTYFQNEAQLDKSGLPSDRFFAERPEGSVSTLKIQRTQQEDSAVYLCASKGTGTGELFFGEGSRLTVL.

This clonotype was counted a few times. A much more abundant neighbour one base away suggests this may be a read error. J is TRBJ2-7 and V is TRBV2; tentatively, D is TRBD2 (5 bases). In germline, CDR1 is SNHLY, CDR2 FYNNEI. The CDR3 runs 12 residues. The DNA for the CDR3 is TGTGTCAGCTTGCGGGCGGCCTACGAGCAGTACTTC. Translated, it gives CVSLRAAYEQYF.

This clonotype was recorded many times. The chain links TRBV12-3 or TRBV12-4 to TRBJ2-6; D ambiguous. The CDR3 sequence is 15 residues long. The V end was cut by 2 bases, the J end by 0 bases, with 5 bases between. In DNA form, the CDR3 reads TGTGCCAGCAGTTTAAGGAGCTCTGGGGCCAACGTCCTGACTTTC. It encodes CASSLRSSGANVLTF.

This clonotype was seen repeatedly, ten times or more. The J gene is TRBJ2-5, the V gene TRBV7-8, with unresolved D. CDR1 and CDR2 from the germline V gene are SGHVS and FQNEAQ. The CDR3 contains 12 residues. V lost 0 bases and J lost 5, with 4 bases in between. CDR3 coding DNA: TGTGCCAGCAGCTTAGCGGCGGAGACCCAGTACTTC. Translated: CASSLAAETQYF.

This clonotype was counted at least ten times. V usage is TRBV12-3 or TRBV12-4 and J usage is TRBJ2-7; 11 nucleotides agree with TRBD2. This CDR3 has 14 amino acids. V shed 5 bases, J shed 6 bases, and the junction held 6 bases outside the gene matches. The CDR3 reads CASSNTGTSGEQYF. CDR3 DNA sequence: TGTGCCAGCAGTAATACCGGGACTAGCGGCGAGCAGTACTTC.

By share, this clonotype counts as medium-sized. The V call is TRBV20-1, the J call TRBJ1-5; possibly TRBD1 for D (6 bases). The CDR3 extends over 12 amino acids. V gave up 6 bases and J gave up 0 bases, with 6 bases separating them. The germline V gene has CDR1 DFQATT and CDR2 SNEGSKA (reference sequence). Here the CDR3 reads CSARGSNQPQHF. CDR3 DNA sequence: TGCAGTGCCAGGGGTAGCAATCAGCCCCAGCATTTT.

This clonotype was recorded at least ten times. This CDR3 is CSARALLKDQPQHF. CDR3 coding DNA: TGCAGTGCTAGAGCCCTCCTGAAGGATCAGCCCCAGCATTTT. This chain uses TRBV20-1 with TRBJ1-5; D is unresolved. The CDR3 is 14 amino acids. Trimming shortened V by 1 base and J by 5 bases, and 12 bases separated the two germline ends. Looked up from germline, CDR1 is DFQATT and CDR2 is SNEGSKA (reference sequence).

This clonotype occurred many times. The V call is TRBV27, the J call TRBJ1-2; 8 positions agree with TRBD1. V was clipped by 4 bases and J by 4 bases; unmatched bases: 11. The CDR3 length is 16 residues. CDR1 is MNHEY, CDR2 SMNVEV, per germline (reference sequence). The CDR3 region is CASSSLDRGRGYGYTF. The CDR3 DNA reads as TGTGCCAGCAGTTCACTCGACAGGGGCCGGGGCTATGGCTACACCTTC.

This clonotype was detected many times. The rearrangement uses TRBV12-3 or TRBV12-4 and TRBJ2-1; the D is unclear. Between the trimmed V and J ends, which lost 8 bases and 9 bases, there was a span of 17 bases. CDR3 size: 13 residues. The CDR3 bases are TGTGCCAGCGGAGTCTCTTGGGTTACTGAGCAGTTCTTC. It specifies CASGVSWVTEQFF.

This clonotype was observed at least ten times. Germline and junction disagree at one end, which may indicate a read error. The chain joins TRBV4-1 to TRBJ1-6; D gene uncertain. This CDR3 comprises 15 residues. Germline CDR1 MGHRA, CDR2 YSYEKL. The CDR3 DNA reads TGCGCCAGCAGCCGCTCATCGGGATATACTTCACCCCTCCACTTT. It yields the protein CASSRSSGYTSPLHF.

This clonotype appeared many times. The gene calls are TRBV7-9 and TRBJ2-7; perhaps TRBD2 as D (5 bases). The length of the CDR3 is 12 residues. In germline, CDR1 is SEHNR, CDR2 FQNEAQ (reference sequence). V was pared by 4 bases and J by 7 bases, with 11 bases between. In nucleotides, the CDR3 is TGTGCCAGCAGCTGGTCATCGGGGGAGCAGTACTTC. Residues: CASSWSSGEQYF.

The chain uses TRBV5-1 and TRBJ2-7; D could derive from TRBD1 or TRBD2 (5 bases each). CDR3 size: 15 residues. CDR1 and CDR2 from the germline V gene are SGHRS and YFSETQ. Trimming shortened V by 4 bases and J by 8 bases, and 22 bases separated the two germline ends. Here the CDR3 DNA reads TGCGCCAGCAGCCCAACGGGACCAACTGTAAGGCAGCAGTACTTC. Translation: CASSPTGPTVRQQYF.

This clonotype was recorded at least ten times. The chain is built from TRBV7-8 and TRBJ1-3, with a possible D match to TRBD1 (6 bases). V gave up 1 base and J gave up 3 bases, with 13 bases separating them. This CDR3 has 16 residues. CDR1 is SGHVS, CDR2 FQNEAQ, per germline. CDR3 in DNA: TGTGCCAGCAGCTTAGGCGCCAGGGGTATTGGAAACACCATATATTTT. This sequence encodes CASSLGARGIGNTIYF.

This clonotype occurred a few times. Since a much larger clone is just one base distant, this may be a read error. This chain uses TRBV10-2 with TRBJ2-3, with D uncertain. Germline CDR1 is WSHSY and CDR2 is SAAADI. V was cut by 7 bases and J by 0 bases, with 11 bases left in between. The CDR3 sequence is 14 residues long. The CDR3 loop is CASTGITSTDTQYF. In DNA, the CDR3 is TGCGCCAGCACTGGGATTACTAGCACAGATACGCAGTATTTT.

This clonotype was counted ten times or more. Since a much larger clone is just one base distant, this may be a read error. V usage is TRBV20-1 and J usage is TRBJ2-7; 7 positions match TRBD2. CDR3 length: 13 residues. Germline loops: CDR1 DFQATT, CDR2 SNEGSKA (reference sequence). J gave up 7 bases and V 3 bases, and 9 bases lay outside the gene matches. The CDR3: CSARGGSVGEQYF. DNA of the CDR3: TGCAGTGCTAGGGGGGGGAGTGTCGGTGAGCAGTACTTC.

This clonotype was picked up many times. V usage is TRBV29-1 and J usage is TRBJ2-1, with D uncertain. V lost 6 bases and J 3 bases, leaving 12 bases between the germline ends. This CDR3 has 13 amino acids. Germline V lookup: CDR1 SQVTM, CDR2 ANQGSEA. The CDR3 is CSVRIPDYNEQFF. The DNA of the CDR3 is TGCAGCGTACGAATACCAGACTACAATGAGCAGTTCTTC.